This entry is about one T cell receptor beta chain. Other DNA variants within this sample encode the same CDR3. PCR employed 60 Vbeta and 13 Jbeta primers. The repertoire was sequenced with immunoSEQ multiplex PCR; TCRdb's copy has only in-frame clones and lacks some. The sample has about 200,000 clones, about 84% seen once. The data stem from a study of cytomegalovirus exposure and HLA in healthy donors. Trimming cost V 6 bases and J 2 bases; bases outside gene matches: 8. This CDR3 region has 15 residues. Germline V gene data show CDR1 as MNHNS and CDR2 as SASEGT. The specimen was PBMCs. This chain joins TRBV6-1 and TRBJ2-7, with 9 bases fitting TRBD2. The clonotype was recovered from a woman aged 25 to 39 in good health and CMV-seropositive. CDR3 coding DNA: TGTGCCAGCAGATGGGCTAGCGGGACCGCCTACGAGCAGTACTTC. Encoded protein: CASRWASGTAYEQYF.